The TCR beta chain described here comes from a study of control samples from healthy donors and cancer patients. Sequencing was performed with immunoSEQ multiplex PCR; in TCRdb, only in-frame clones are kept and a portion is missing. The top ten clones hold around 6.9% of a sample with about 130,000 clones, under 90% of them seen once. This CDR3 contains 13 residues. The trim removed 7 bases at V and 5 bases at J, leaving 6 bases unmatched. Germline-derived CDR1 and CDR2 are LNHDA and SQIVND (reference sequence). This sequence originates from a man aged 45-65 years with head and neck cancer. The rearrangement joins TRBV19 to TRBJ1-1; 8 bases align to TRBD1. The source material was PBMCs. CDR3 bases: TGTGCCAGTAACGACAGGGGCGGGACTGAAGCTTTCTTT. It codes for CASNDRGGTEAFF.